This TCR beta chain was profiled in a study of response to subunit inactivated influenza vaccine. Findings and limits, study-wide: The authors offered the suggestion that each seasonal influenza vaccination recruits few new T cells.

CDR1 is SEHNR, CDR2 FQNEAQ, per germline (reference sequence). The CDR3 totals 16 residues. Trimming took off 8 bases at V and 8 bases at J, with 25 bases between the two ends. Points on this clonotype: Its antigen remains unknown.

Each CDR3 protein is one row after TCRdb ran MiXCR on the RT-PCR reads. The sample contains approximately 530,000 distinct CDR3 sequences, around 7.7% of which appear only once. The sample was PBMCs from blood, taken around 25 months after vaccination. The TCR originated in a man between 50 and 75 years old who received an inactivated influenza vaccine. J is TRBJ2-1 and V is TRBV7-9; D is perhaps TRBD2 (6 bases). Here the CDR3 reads CASGFPWRESGDEQFF. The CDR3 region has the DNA TGTGCCAGCGGATTCCCGTGGCGGGAATCCGGAGATGAGCAGTTCTTC.